In its sample, the clone carrying this T cell receptor (beta chain) ranks as medium-sized (0.01 to 0.1%). Clones were sequenced by immunoSEQ multiplex PCR, and TCRdb holds only the in-frame ones, with some missing. Of 120,000 to 150,000 clones listed, 88% are singletons. This specimen belongs to a study of T cell responses to AZD1222 COVID-19 vaccine. V was trimmed by 4 bases and J by 1 base, leaving 5 bases between them. CDR3 size: 13 residues. CDR1 and CDR2 (germline): LNHDA, SQIVND (reference sequence). Source: peripheral blood, taken 28 days after the second dose of the MenACWY control vaccine. The genes are TRBV19 and TRBJ1-5; D not certain. The sequence derives from an adult who received the MenACWY meningococcal vaccine as a control. CDR3 loop: CASSSWSNQPQHF. Written as DNA, the CDR3 is TGTGCCAGTAGTAGCTGGAGCAATCAGCCCCAGCATTTT.